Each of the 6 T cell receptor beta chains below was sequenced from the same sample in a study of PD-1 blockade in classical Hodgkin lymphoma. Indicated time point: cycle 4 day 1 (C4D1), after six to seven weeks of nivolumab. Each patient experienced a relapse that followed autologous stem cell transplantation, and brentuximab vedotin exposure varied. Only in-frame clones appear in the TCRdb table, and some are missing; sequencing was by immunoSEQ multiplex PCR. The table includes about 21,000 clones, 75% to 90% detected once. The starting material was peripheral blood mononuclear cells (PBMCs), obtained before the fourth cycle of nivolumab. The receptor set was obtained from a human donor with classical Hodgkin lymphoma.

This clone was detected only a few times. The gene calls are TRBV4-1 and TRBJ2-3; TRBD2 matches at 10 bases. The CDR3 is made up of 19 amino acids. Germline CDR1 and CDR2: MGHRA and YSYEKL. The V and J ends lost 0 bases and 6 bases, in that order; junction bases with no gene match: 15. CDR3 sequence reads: CASSQDTVPSGGAYDTQYF. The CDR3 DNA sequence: TGCGCCAGCAGCCAAGATACGGTTCCCAGCGGGGGGGCGTATGATACGCAGTATTTT.

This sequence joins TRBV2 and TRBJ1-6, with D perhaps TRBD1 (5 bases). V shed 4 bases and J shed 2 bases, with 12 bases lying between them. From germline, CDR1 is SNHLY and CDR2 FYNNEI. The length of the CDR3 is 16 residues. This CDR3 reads CASSVRGRAYNSPLHF. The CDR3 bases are TGTGCCAGCAGTGTTAGGGGCAGGGCCTATAATTCACCCCTCCACTTT.

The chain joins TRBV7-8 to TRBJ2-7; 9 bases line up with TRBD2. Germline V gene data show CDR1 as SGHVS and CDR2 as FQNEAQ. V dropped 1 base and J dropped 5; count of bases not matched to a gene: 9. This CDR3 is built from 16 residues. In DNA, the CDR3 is TGTGCCAGCAGCTTAGTGATGCGGGGGGGCTTAAACGAGCAGTACTTC. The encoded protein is CASSLVMRGGLNEQYF.

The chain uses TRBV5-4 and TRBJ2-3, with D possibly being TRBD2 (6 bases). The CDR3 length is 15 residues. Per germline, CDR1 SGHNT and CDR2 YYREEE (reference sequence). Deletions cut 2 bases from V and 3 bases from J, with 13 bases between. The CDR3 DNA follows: TGTGCCAGCAGCTTATCGCGTCTAGCGACAGATACGCAGTATTTT. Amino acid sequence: CASSLSRLATDTQYF. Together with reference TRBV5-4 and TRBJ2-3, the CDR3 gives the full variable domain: ETGVTQSPTHLIKTRGQQVTLRCSSQSGHNTVSWYQQALGQGPQFIFQYYREEENGRGNFPPRFSGLQFPNYSSELNVNALELDDSALYLCASSLSRLATDTQYFGPGTRLTVL.

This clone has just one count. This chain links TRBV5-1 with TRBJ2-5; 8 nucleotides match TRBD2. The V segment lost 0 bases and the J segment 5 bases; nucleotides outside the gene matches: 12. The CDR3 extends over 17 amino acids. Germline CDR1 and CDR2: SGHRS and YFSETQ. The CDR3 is CASSLGTSGGGSETQYF. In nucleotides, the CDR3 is TGCGCCAGCAGCTTGGGCACTAGCGGAGGGGGGTCGGAGACCCAGTACTTC.

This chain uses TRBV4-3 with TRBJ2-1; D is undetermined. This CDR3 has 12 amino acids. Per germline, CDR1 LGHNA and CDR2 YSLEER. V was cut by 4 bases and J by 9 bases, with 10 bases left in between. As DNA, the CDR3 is TGCGCCAGCAGCCGAAGTGGTGGTGAGCAGTTCTTC. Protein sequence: CASSRSGGEQFF.